This T cell receptor beta chain was profiled in a study of OX40 agonist ivuxolimab in advanced cancers. About the research overall: Patients achieving partial responses numbered three: one hepatocellular carcinoma case and two cutaneous melanoma cases. Study-wide results and caveats: Relatively little clonal expansion, among the lowest observed, appeared in partial responders at 0.1-3.0 mg/kg. Some nonresponders also had low normalized T-cell clonal expansion.

The repertoire was sequenced with immunoSEQ multiplex PCR; TCRdb's copy has only in-frame clones and lacks some. The sample lists roughly 76,000 clones, approximately 88% seen once, with 4.1% in the top ten. This CDR3 contains 13 residues. The trim removed 1 base at V and 7 bases at J, leaving 1 base unmatched. Germline loops: CDR1 SGHNT, CDR2 YYREEE (reference sequence). As to this clone: The antigen is undetermined.

The receptor was derived from an adult with an advanced solid tumor such as melanoma, head and neck, liver or kidney cancer. This sequence joins TRBV5-4 and TRBJ2-1; TRBD2 matches 8 bases. The input for sequencing was CD4+ or CD8+ T cells sorted from blood, taken in a trial of the OX40 agonist ivuxolimab. CDR3 sequence (DNA): TGTGCCAGCAGCTTGCGGGAGGGAAATGAGCAGTTCTTC. The encoded protein is CASSLREGNEQFF.